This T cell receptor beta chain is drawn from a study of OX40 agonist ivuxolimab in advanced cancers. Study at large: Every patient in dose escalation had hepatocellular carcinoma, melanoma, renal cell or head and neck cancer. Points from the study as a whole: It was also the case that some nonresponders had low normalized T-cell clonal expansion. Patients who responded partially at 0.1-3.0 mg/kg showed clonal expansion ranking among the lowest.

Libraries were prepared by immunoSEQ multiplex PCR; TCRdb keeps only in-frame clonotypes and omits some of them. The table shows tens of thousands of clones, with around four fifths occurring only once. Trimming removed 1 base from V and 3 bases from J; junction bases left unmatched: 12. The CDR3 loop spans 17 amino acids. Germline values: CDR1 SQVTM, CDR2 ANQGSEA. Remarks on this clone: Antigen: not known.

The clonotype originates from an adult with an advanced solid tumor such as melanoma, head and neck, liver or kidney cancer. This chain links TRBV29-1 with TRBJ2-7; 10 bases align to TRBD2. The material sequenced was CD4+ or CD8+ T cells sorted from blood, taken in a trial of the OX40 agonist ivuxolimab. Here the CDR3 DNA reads TGCAGCGTTGAAGGGGCTAGCGGGAGAGTGGGCCGCTACGAGCAGTACTTC. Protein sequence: CSVEGASGRVGRYEQYF.